This T cell receptor beta chain was captured by sequencing in a study of graft-versus-host responses after intestinal transplantation. On the study more broadly: Anti-thymocyte globulin induction preceded about three years of tacrolimus and steroid maintenance in all recipients. Regarding the study as a whole: Peak circulating GvH clone levels were associated with early post-transplant HvG declines. High graft-versus-host to host-versus-graft clonal ratios were found in allografts of patients who had graft-donor T cell macrochimerism.

As to this clone: Its target is unknown.

The CDR3 loop spans 15 amino acids. V was cut by 3 bases and J by 0 bases, with 12 bases left in between. The germline V gene encodes CDR1 GTSNPN and CDR2 SVGIG (reference sequence). Clones were sequenced by immunoSEQ multiplex PCR, and TCRdb holds only the in-frame ones, with some missing. The sample lists 85,000 to 100,000 clones, 75% to 95% occurring once. Source: unstimulated CD4+ T cells sorted from spleen or lymph node cells, taken before transplant. This sequence originates from a human donor who was the organ donor for an intestinal transplant. The chain combines TRBV30 with TRBJ1-3; a possible D gene is TRBD1 (5 bases). CDR3 loop: CAWRGRGVSGNTIYF. The CDR3 nucleotides are TGTGCCTGGAGGGGCCGGGGGGTCTCTGGAAACACCATATATTTT.